What follows are 10 T cell receptor beta chains derived from one specimen sequenced in a study. TCRdb re-analysed the 5' RACE reads in MiXCR, keeping a single row per CDR3 protein. The table shows some 62,000 distinct CDR3 sequences, with around 30% occurring only once. Material: tumor-infiltrating naive CD4+ T cells sorted from the breast tumor. This sample's subset: naive CD4+ T cells, CD4+CD45RA+CD25-. All receptors derive from a female donor with breast cancer.

This clonotype was observed a handful of times. This chain links TRBV3-1 with TRBJ2-5, with D tentatively TRBD1 or TRBD2 (5 bases each). Germline lookup yields CDR1 LGHDT and CDR2 YNNKEL (reference sequence). The CDR3 has 14 residues. Trimming left V 3 bases short and J 5 bases short, with 13 bases between. CDR3 protein: CASSHLRGTETQYF. The CDR3 DNA sequence: TGTGCCAGCAGCCACCTTCGGGGCACGGAGACCCAGTACTTC.

J is TRBJ2-7 and V is TRBV7-3; tentative D call: TRBD1 (5 bases). Looked up from germline, CDR1 is SGHTA and CDR2 is FQGTGA. CDR3 size: 15 residues. The germline V and J ends were trimmed by 0 bases and 1 base, with 10 bases remaining between them. The CDR3 spells CASSLTGTGSYEQYF. CDR3 DNA sequence: TGTGCCAGCAGCTTAACAGGCACAGGATCCTACGAGCAGTACTTC.

This chain links TRBV12-3 or TRBV12-4 with TRBJ2-1; perhaps TRBD2 as D (5 bases). V was pared by 5 bases and J by 8 bases, with 22 bases between. The CDR3 covers 16 residues. CDR3 bases: TGTGCCAGCAGTGCGCATCTAGCACGAGGCGGTCATGAGCAGTTCTTC. Residues: CASSAHLARGGHEQFF.

The rearrangement links TRBV5-1 to TRBJ2-3, with D uncertain. This CDR3 is built from 14 residues. Trimming cost V 0 bases and J 2 bases, with 7 bases left between them. Looked up from germline, CDR1 is SGHRS and CDR2 is YFSETQ. CDR3 in DNA: TGCGCCAGCAGCTTGGAAAGGGACACAGATACGCAGTATTTT. The encoded protein is CASSLERDTDTQYF.

The genes are TRBV6-5 and TRBJ2-3; 10 bases agree with TRBD2. V gave up 4 bases and J gave up 5 bases; unmatched junction bases: 6. The germline CDR1 and CDR2 sequences are MNHEY and SVGAGI. The CDR3 length is 15 residues. CDR3 nucleotide sequence: TGTGCCAGCAGTTCGGGGCTAGCGGGAGTAGATACGCAGTATTTT. This encodes CASSSGLAGVDTQYF.

Notes on this clonotype: Just one base apart from a much larger clone, this may be a read error. The chain couples TRBV20-1 to TRBJ2-7; 12 bases are shared with TRBD2. The CDR3 has 14 amino acids. The germline gives CDR1 DFQATT, CDR2 SNEGSKA (reference sequence). The junction had 3 bases not matched to a gene; V was cut back by 1 base and J by 5 bases. The CDR3 DNA follows: TGCAGTGCTAGAGCGGCTAGCGGGAGGGACGAGCAGTACTTC. This gives the protein CSARAASGRDEQYF.

This clonotype appeared a few times. J is TRBJ1-1 and V is TRBV2; 10 nucleotides agree with TRBD1. V was pared by 4 bases and J by 1 base, with 9 bases of the junction left unmatched. Germline V gene data show CDR1 as SNHLY and CDR2 as FYNNEI. The length of the CDR3 is 17 residues. For the CDR3, the DNA is TGTGCCAGCAGTGGTCGGGGACAGGGGCTCTCGAACACTGAAGCTTTCTTT. Protein product: CASSGRGQGLSNTEAFF.

The CDR3, as DNA: TGCGCCAGCAGCTTGGGACAGGGAGGGACCCAGTACTTC. Amino acids: CASSLGQGGTQYF. The J gene is TRBJ2-5, the V gene TRBV5-1; a possible D gene is TRBD1 (7 bases). CDR3 length equals 13 residues. Per the germline V gene, CDR1 is SGHRS and CDR2 is YFSETQ. Trimming pared 0 bases from V and 7 bases from J, leaving 10 bases between.

This clonotype is deemed medium-sized (0.01 to 0.1%). The chain uses TRBV30 and TRBJ2-3; the D is unclear. CDR1 is GTSNPN and CDR2 is SVGIG in the germline V gene (reference sequence). The germline V and J ends were trimmed by 5 bases and 3 bases, with 12 bases remaining between them. This CDR3 has 13 residues. The chain's CDR3 is CAWGRTVTDTQYF. The CDR3 bases are TGTGCCTGGGGTAGGACGGTTACAGATACGCAGTATTTT.

The chain employs TRBV6-5 and TRBJ2-2; the match to TRBD2 covers 13 bases. V gave up 11 bases and J gave up 5 bases; unmatched junction bases: 8. The CDR3 covers 15 residues. The germline gives CDR1 MNHEY, CDR2 SVGAGI. For the CDR3, the DNA is TGTGCCGGCAACAGGGGACTAGCGGGGACCGGGGAGCTGTTTTTT. This codes for CAGNRGLAGTGELFF.